These 28 T cell receptor beta chains originate from one sample sequenced in a study of CD8 T cells in Susac syndrome. Roughly 0.5 to 1 ug RNA was reverse transcribed with random hexamers. From the immunoSEQ multiplex PCR reads, TCRdb called clonotypes with MiXCR, one entry per CDR3 protein. The table lists hundreds of thousands of distinct CDR3 sequences, around 95% of them singletons, with approximately 0.07% in the top ten. The sequenced sample consisted of CD4+ T cells from PBMCs. The receptors originated from a human donor with multiple sclerosis.

The chain joins TRBV6-5 to TRBJ2-3; the D is unclear. In germline, CDR1 is MNHEY, CDR2 SVGAGI. Trimming removed 0 bases at V and 0 bases at J, with 4 bases between. This CDR3 has 14 amino acids. CDR3 amino acids: CASSYSTSTDTQYF. DNA for the CDR3: TGTGCCAGCAGTTACTCCACTAGCACAGATACGCAGTATTTT.

About this clonotype itself: The limits of the CDR3 on the DNA are not certain, so only TCRdb's listed CDR3 is given. CDR3 sequence reads: CASSLVFGLGTTF. The chain has TRBV28 and TRBJ1-6; the D call TRBD1 from the table was never checked on the DNA. CDR1 and CDR2 from the germline V gene are MDHEN and SYDVKM. The CDR3 numbers 13 amino acids, ends counted.

The chain has TRBV7-8 and TRBJ2-2; D not certain. Trimming took 5 bases from V and 5 from J, leaving 9 bases between them. Per germline, CDR1 SGHVS and CDR2 FQNEAQ. CDR3 length: 13 residues. CDR3 DNA: TGTGCCAGCAGCCCCCTCCGGACCGGGGAGCTGTTTTTT. It yields the protein CASSPLRTGELFF.

The V and J genes are TRBV20-1 and TRBJ2-7; 11 bases agree with TRBD1. The CDR3 covers 13 residues. V lost 7 bases to trimming and J lost 5 bases; unmatched junction nucleotides: 7. Germline values: CDR1 DFQATT, CDR2 SNEGSKA (reference sequence). The chain's CDR3 is CSVWGQGVDEQYF. The DNA of the CDR3 is TGCAGTGTCTGGGGACAGGGGGTGGACGAGCAGTACTTC.

This chain links TRBV19 with TRBJ2-1; 9 positions agree with TRBD2. The CDR3 runs 14 residues. Germline CDR1 is LNHDA and CDR2 is SQIVND (reference sequence). The V segment lost 3 bases and the J segment 6 bases; nucleotides outside the gene matches: 3. In DNA form, the CDR3 reads TGTGCCAGTAGTATTCGACTAGCGGCCAATGAGCAGTTCTTC. Its translation is CASSIRLAANEQFF.

This chain connects TRBV9 to TRBJ2-7; a weak D match, TRBD2 (7 bases). CDR1 and CDR2 from the germline V gene are SGDLS and YYNGEE. The CDR3 extends over 19 amino acids. The V end lost 0 bases, the J end lost 0 bases, and 22 bases lay between the germline ends. DNA for the CDR3: TGTGCCAGCAGCGTAGGGGGAGGGGGAGTCGGGGCGATCTCCTACGAGCAGTACTTC. Its translation is CASSVGGGGVGAISYEQYF.

V is TRBV3-1 and J is TRBJ2-2; tentative D call: TRBD2 (5 bases). V was clipped by 2 bases and J by 7 bases, with 20 bases between them. This CDR3 region has 17 residues. CDR1 and CDR2 from the germline V gene are LGHDT and YNNKEL (reference sequence). CDR3 loop: CASSQYPSITLGGELFF. The CDR3 nucleotides are TGTGCCAGCAGCCAATATCCCTCCATTACACTAGGCGGGGAGCTGTTTTTT.

CDR3 sequence: CASSSPAGQQQETQYF. Written as DNA, the CDR3 is TGTGCCAGCAGTTCCCCAGCGGGGCAGCAGCAAGAGACCCAGTACTTC. The rearrangement links TRBV6-5 to TRBJ2-5; 7 positions agree with TRBD2. Germline-derived CDR1 and CDR2 are MNHEY and SVGAGI. J lost 2 bases, V lost 4 bases, and 10 bases had no gene match. The CDR3 runs to 16 residues.

This sequence joins TRBV2 and TRBJ1-1, with D perhaps matching TRBD1 (5 bases). Germline assignment: CDR1 SNHLY and CDR2 FYNNEI. V lost 5 bases and J 7 bases, leaving 14 bases between the germline ends. The CDR3 consists of 13 residues. CDR3 DNA: TGTGCCAGCAGTCCCTATGGACAATTTGAAGCTTTCTTT. This translates into CASSPYGQFEAFF. The whole variable domain, filled in from reference TRBV2 and TRBJ1-1, reads EPEVTQTPSHQVTQMGQEVILRCVPISNHLYFYWYRQILGQKVEFLVSFYNNEISEKSEIFDDQFSVERPDGSNFTLKIRSTKLEDSAMYFCASSPYGQFEAFFGQGTRLTVV.

The chain combines TRBV6-1 with TRBJ1-2; weak D call: TRBD1 (5 bases). V was cut by 5 bases and J by 7 bases, with 23 bases left in between. This CDR3 is built from 16 residues. Per germline, CDR1 MNHNS and CDR2 SASEGT. The CDR3 bases are TGTGCCAGCAGTCAAGGGGTTGGGAGATACAGAACTGGCTACACCTTC. The encoded protein is CASSQGVGRYRTGYTF.

This rearrangement joins TRBV29-1 to TRBJ2-3; 14 bases match TRBD2. The ends lost 4 bases at V and 8 bases at J; junction bases unmatched: 2. This CDR3 contains 13 residues. The germline CDR1 and CDR2 sequences are SQVTM and ANQGSEA. CDR3 bases: TGCAGCGTTGCCGGGACTAGCGGGGGTACGCAGTATTTT. It specifies CSVAGTSGGTQYF.

This rearrangement joins TRBV6-5 to TRBJ2-5; 16 bases are a match to TRBD2. The junction had 2 bases not matched to a gene; V was cut back by 0 bases and J by 1 base. The CDR3 spans 18 residues. CDR1 is MNHEY, CDR2 SVGAGI, per germline. The CDR3 here is CASSYSGLAGGSQETQYF. CDR3 sequence (DNA): TGTGCCAGCAGTTACTCGGGACTAGCGGGAGGGTCCCAAGAGACCCAGTACTTC.

This clonotype has only one observation. The rearrangement links TRBV5-4 to TRBJ2-7; D possibly matches TRBD1 or TRBD2 (5 bases each). This CDR3 region has 17 residues. Germline V CDR1 and CDR2: SGHNT, YYREEE (reference sequence). V was shortened by 4 bases and J by 1 base, with 21 bases between the two germline ends. In DNA, the CDR3 is TGTGCCAGCAGCCACCCCTGGGACGCCCAGGGTTCCTACGAGCAGTACTTC. As protein: CASSHPWDAQGSYEQYF.

V is TRBV6-5 and J is TRBJ1-1, with D possibly matching TRBD1 (5 bases). V was shortened by 8 bases and J by 7 bases, with 17 bases between the two germline ends. CDR3 size: 13 residues. Per germline, CDR1 MNHEY and CDR2 SVGAGI. DNA of the CDR3: TGTGCCAGCCGGAGGGACCTACGGGGTGAAGCTTTCTTT. This sequence encodes CASRRDLRGEAFF.

This clonotype came up once. The chain joins TRBV20-1 to TRBJ2-7, with a weak D call TRBD1 (6 bases). Germline lookup yields CDR1 DFQATT and CDR2 SNEGSKA (reference sequence). Trimming left V 7 bases short and J 0 bases short, with 10 bases between. This CDR3 comprises 12 residues. CDR3 region: CSGTESSYEQYF. CDR3 nucleotides: TGCAGTGGGACAGAGAGCTCCTACGAGCAGTACTTC.

The chain joins TRBV4-1 to TRBJ2-3, with TRBD2 identical over 8 bases. Trimming removed 7 bases from V and 6 bases from J; junction bases left unmatched: 12. The CDR3 loop spans 15 amino acids. The germline gives CDR1 MGHRA, CDR2 YSYEKL. The CDR3 bases are TGCGCCAGCACCCGAACTAGCGGACTTATGGATACGCAGTATTTT. Its translation: CASTRTSGLMDTQYF.

The genes are TRBV28 and TRBJ2-4, with D hard to call. Germline V gene lookup returns CDR1 MDHEN and CDR2 SYDVKM. Trimming cost V 8 bases and J 7 bases, with 6 bases left between them. The CDR3 is made up of 10 amino acids. DNA of the CDR3: TGTGCCAGCGGTTGGAACATTCAGTACTTC. It translates to CASGWNIQYF.

The DNA of the CDR3 is TGTGCCAGTATCCTGGACAGGGTTAGTGGCTACACCTTC. Translating gives CASILDRVSGYTF. This chain uses TRBV19 with TRBJ1-2; 8 bases are shared with TRBD1. This CDR3 spans 13 amino acids. Germline trimming cut 7 bases from V and 7 bases from J; bases unmatched to any gene: 8. The germline gives CDR1 LNHDA, CDR2 SQIVND (reference sequence).

The V call is TRBV30, the J call TRBJ1-3, with 12 bases fitting TRBD1. The CDR3 covers 17 residues. After removal of 1 base from V and 4 bases from J, the junction contained 8 bases not matched to a gene. Germline lookup yields CDR1 GTSNPN and CDR2 SVGIG (reference sequence). The CDR3 loop is CAWSGHMGQGAGNTIYF. For the CDR3, the DNA is TGTGCCTGGAGTGGGCACATGGGACAGGGGGCAGGAAACACCATATATTTT.

The V and J genes are TRBV7-2 and TRBJ2-2; maybe TRBD1 (5 bases). The CDR3 contains 15 residues. The germline V and J ends were trimmed by 11 bases and 0 bases, with 16 bases remaining between them. CDR1 and CDR2 (germline): SGHTA, FQGNSA. CDR3 residues: CAGSLGPANTGELFF. The CDR3, as DNA: TGTGCCGGATCCCTGGGGCCCGCGAACACCGGGGAGCTGTTTTTT.

CDR3: CASSQVGGTKNEQFF. For the CDR3, the DNA is TGTGCCAGCAGCCAAGTTGGCGGGACCAAGAATGAGCAGTTCTTC. This chain joins TRBV3-1 and TRBJ2-1; weak D call: TRBD2 (6 bases). The V end lost 1 base, the J end lost 7 bases, and 14 bases lay between the germline ends. Germline V gene lookup returns CDR1 LGHDT and CDR2 YNNKEL (reference sequence). This CDR3 region has 15 residues.

This clonotype was observed a single time. For the CDR3, the DNA is TGTGCCAGCAGCCCCGGCGTACCCGCAGATACGCAGTATTTT. As protein: CASSPGVPADTQYF. This chain connects TRBV3-1 to TRBJ2-3; D is unclear. Deletions cut 4 bases from V and 4 bases from J, with 12 bases between. Germline V gene lookup returns CDR1 LGHDT and CDR2 YNNKEL (reference sequence). The CDR3 is made up of 14 amino acids.

The V call is TRBV24-1, the J call TRBJ2-1; maybe TRBD2 (5 bases). The germline V gene encodes CDR1 KGHDR and CDR2 SFDVKD. The CDR3 spans 13 residues. The V and J ends lost 5 bases and 9 bases respectively, with 13 bases between them. The CDR3 here is CATSGPGLGEQFF. CDR3 DNA: TGTGCCACCAGTGGCCCTGGACTGGGTGAGCAGTTCTTC.

This chain joins TRBV5-4 and TRBJ2-3, with D unclear. The CDR3 has 12 residues. V lost 2 bases and J 6 bases, leaving 7 bases between the germline ends. Germline lookup yields CDR1 SGHNT and CDR2 YYREEE (reference sequence). CDR3 sequence reads: CASSFGRDTQYF. The CDR3, as DNA: TGTGCCAGCAGCTTCGGTAGGGATACGCAGTATTTT.

The CDR3 DNA follows: TGTGCCAGTAGTATAGCACCAGGGCTGGGGGAGACCCAGTACTTC. It encodes CASSIAPGLGETQYF. J is TRBJ2-5 and V is TRBV19, with a tentative D call TRBD1 (5 bases). Deletions cut 1 base from V and 5 bases from J, with 14 bases between. Germline CDR1 LNHDA, CDR2 SQIVND (reference sequence). This CDR3 contains 15 residues.

The chain has TRBV2 and TRBJ2-1; D is uncertain. Trimming left V 0 bases short and J 2 bases short, with 5 bases between. The CDR3 extends over 14 amino acids. The germline CDR1 and CDR2 sequences are SNHLY and FYNNEI. The CDR3 loop reads CASSEAGPYNEQFF. CDR3 in DNA: TGTGCCAGCAGTGAAGCGGGTCCCTACAATGAGCAGTTCTTC.

The chain joins TRBV29-1 to TRBJ1-1; possibly TRBD1 for D (5 bases). The CDR3 has 14 residues. Germline assignment: CDR1 SQVTM and CDR2 ANQGSEA. Between the trimmed V and J ends, which lost 3 bases and 0 bases, there was a span of 11 bases. The CDR3 region is CSVEREGMNTEAFF. The CDR3 coding sequence is TGCAGCGTTGAGAGGGAGGGGATGAACACTGAAGCTTTCTTT.

The gene calls are TRBV7-2 and TRBJ2-5; TRBD2 might be the D (7 bases). V was shortened by 3 bases and J by 7 bases, with 15 bases between the two germline ends. The germline V gene encodes CDR1 SGHTA and CDR2 FQGNSA. The CDR3 consists of 14 residues. The CDR3 spells CASSLSGGAGTQYF. The CDR3 DNA follows: TGTGCCAGCAGCTTGAGTGGGGGGGCAGGGACCCAGTACTTC.